A single sample is the source of the 27 T cell receptor beta chains below, sequenced in a study of lymphopenia after photon versus proton radiotherapy. The repertoire was sequenced with immunoSEQ multiplex PCR; TCRdb's copy has only in-frame clones and lacks some. The sample records about 19,000 clones, around 90% being singletons. The sample here was peripheral blood, taken from a patient treated with photon-based radiotherapy. The receptors come from a man in his 60s with pancreatic cancer.

V and J are TRBV7-9 and TRBJ1-5; the D is unclear. This CDR3 comprises 14 residues. The germline V gene has CDR1 SEHNR and CDR2 FQNEAQ (reference sequence). The germline V and J ends were trimmed by 6 bases and 0 bases, with 9 bases remaining between them. The CDR3 loop is CASSPNYSNQPQHF. The CDR3 DNA is TGTGCCAGCAGTCCTAATTATAGCAATCAGCCCCAGCATTTT.

This chain joins TRBV19 and TRBJ1-4; weak D call: TRBD1 (5 bases). CDR3 length: 15 amino acids. V gave up 4 bases and J gave up 5 bases, with 14 bases separating them. In germline, CDR1 is LNHDA, CDR2 SQIVND (reference sequence). The CDR3 nucleotides are TGTGCCAGTAGTACGGGACGGAGACGGAATGAAAAACTGTTTTTT. Protein: CASSTGRRRNEKLFF.

The V call is TRBV11-2, the J call TRBJ2-3, with D possibly called TRBD1 or TRBD2 (5 bases each). V gave up 5 bases and J gave up 2 bases, with 14 bases separating them. This CDR3 spans 15 amino acids. Germline V gene lookup returns CDR1 SGHAT and CDR2 FQNNGV. CDR3 DNA: TGTGCCAGCAGCCAAGACGGGGCTAACACAGATACGCAGTATTTT. Its translation: CASSQDGANTDTQYF.

The chain recombines TRBV7-3 with TRBJ1-3; 7 bases agree with TRBD1. This CDR3 contains 14 residues. The V gene end was trimmed by 3 bases and the J gene end by 2 bases; junction bases not matched to a gene: 1. The V gene's germline CDR1 is SGHTA and CDR2 FQGTGA. Here the CDR3 DNA reads TGTGCCAGCAGCTTGGGACAGCCTGGAAACACCATATATTTT. Amino acid sequence: CASSLGQPGNTIYF.

This chain links TRBV7-9 with TRBJ2-3; 7 bases map to TRBD2. V was clipped by 8 bases and J by 6 bases; unmatched bases: 14. From germline, CDR1 is SEHNR and CDR2 FQNEAQ (reference sequence). There are 15 residues in the CDR3. The CDR3 sequence is CASFTSAAGMDTQYF. For the CDR3, the DNA is TGTGCCAGCTTCACTAGCGCGGCAGGGATGGATACGCAGTATTTT.

The CDR3 sequence: CASSRGTGYNSPLHF. The CDR3 DNA sequence: TGTGCCAGCAGCCGTGGGACAGGCTATAATTCACCCCTCCACTTT. The chain carries TRBV11-2 and TRBJ1-6; 8 bases fit TRBD1. This CDR3 is built from 15 residues. Unmatched junction bases numbered 3, after V lost 5 bases and J lost 3 bases. Germline CDR1 and CDR2: SGHAT and FQNNGV.

The chain uses TRBV21-1 and TRBJ1-1. TRBV21-1 is tagged as a pseudogene. This CDR3 spans 18 amino acids. The CDR3 reads CASSPGGEGAEEDTEAFF. The CDR3 region has the DNA TGTGCCAGCAGCCCCGGGGGGGAGGGGGCAGAAGAGGACACTGAAGCTTTCTTT.

The chain is built from TRBV7-2 and TRBJ1-2; D not certain. Trimming took 5 bases from V and 8 from J, leaving 15 bases between them. This CDR3 contains 13 residues. CDR1 and CDR2 from the germline V gene are SGHTA and FQGNSA. The CDR3 loop reads CASSRRDALGYTF. The DNA of the CDR3 is TGTGCCAGCAGCCGCCGCGATGCTCTGGGCTACACCTTC.

The chain uses TRBV5-1 and TRBJ1-1, with TRBD1 as a possible D gene (5 bases). Germline V CDR1 and CDR2: SGHRS, YFSETQ. The CDR3 is 13 residues long. The V end lost 5 bases, the J end lost 4 bases, and 12 bases lay between the germline ends. Written as DNA, the CDR3 is TGCGCCAGCAGGAACGTGGGGGGCACTGAAGCTTTCTTT. The encoded protein is CASRNVGGTEAFF.

The chain combines TRBV29-1 with TRBJ2-2, with D possibly TRBD1 on 6 matching bases. This CDR3 region has 12 residues. CDR1 is SQVTM and CDR2 is ANQGSEA in the germline V gene. As DNA, the CDR3 is TGCAGTACAGGGTTCGACACCGGGGAGCTGTTTTTT. The encoded protein is CSTGFDTGELFF.

The chain links TRBV9 to TRBJ1-2; D is undetermined. Germline assignment: CDR1 SGDLS and CDR2 YYNGEE. There are 15 residues in the CDR3. V was shortened by 0 bases and J by 5 bases, with 14 bases between the two germline ends. CDR3 bases: TGTGCCAGCAGCGTAGTTCCGGGGTATGGGTATGGCTACACCTTC. It encodes CASSVVPGYGYGYTF.

The J gene is TRBJ1-4, the V gene TRBV10-3, with D perhaps TRBD1 (5 bases). The V gene lost 0 bases and the J gene lost 5 bases, with 10 bases spanning the gap. The CDR3 runs 15 residues. The V gene's germline CDR1 is ENHRY and CDR2 SYGVKD. CDR3 amino acids: CAISESTELNEKLFF. In DNA form, the CDR3 reads TGTGCCATCAGTGAGTCGACAGAACTGAATGAAAAACTGTTTTTT.

The chain combines TRBV5-6 with TRBJ1-6; D remains unclear. CDR1 and CDR2 from the germline V gene are SGHDT and YYEEEE. The length of the CDR3 is 17 residues. V dropped 4 bases and J dropped 10 bases, with 24 bases sitting between them. The CDR3 spells CASSHRRSLSLGSPLHF. In DNA form, the CDR3 reads TGTGCCAGCAGCCATAGGAGGAGTCTGTCCTTGGGATCACCCCTCCACTTT.

The chain employs TRBV5-5 and TRBJ1-2; weak D call: TRBD1 (6 bases). Germline CDR1 and CDR2: SGHKS and YYEKEE (reference sequence). Trimming took off 0 bases at V and 0 bases at J, with 12 bases between the two ends. There are 16 residues in the CDR3. The CDR3 sequence is CASSLDRVEANYGYTF. The CDR3 bases are TGTGCCAGCAGCTTGGACAGGGTTGAAGCTAACTATGGCTACACCTTC.

The J gene is TRBJ2-7, the V gene TRBV6-1; D is possibly TRBD1 or TRBD2 (6 bases each). CDR1 and CDR2 from the germline V gene are MNHNS and SASEGT. The CDR3 sequence is 12 residues long. V was pared by 11 bases and J by 5 bases, with 16 bases between. CDR3 loop: CAYLGGLDEQYF. CDR3 DNA sequence: TGTGCCTACCTAGGGGGGCTTGACGAGCAGTACTTC.

The rearrangement uses TRBV19 and TRBJ1-1, with D tentatively TRBD1 (5 bases). Germline V gene lookup returns CDR1 LNHDA and CDR2 SQIVND (reference sequence). Trimming took off 3 bases at V and 4 bases at J, with 15 bases between the two ends. The CDR3 spans 15 residues. In nucleotides, the CDR3 is TGTGCCAGTAGTATTATCTGGGCAGGGATCACTGAAGCTTTCTTT. It codes for CASSIIWAGITEAFF.

The rearrangement uses TRBV7-9 and TRBJ2-1; perhaps TRBD1 as D (6 bases). Trimming left V 9 bases short and J 3 bases short, with 21 bases between. The CDR3 is made up of 16 amino acids. CDR1 SEHNR and CDR2 FQNEAQ come from the germline V gene (reference sequence). The CDR3 nucleotides read TGTGCCAGTAAGGGACAAGGACTCCCAAGCTACAATGAGCAGTTCTTC. Encoded protein: CASKGQGLPSYNEQFF.

In nucleotides, the CDR3 is TGTGCCAGCAGCTCGACCCCCGGGGAAATGTCACCCCTCCACTTT. Translated, it gives CASSSTPGEMSPLHF. The rearrangement joins TRBV7-9 to TRBJ1-6; D gene uncertain. Trimming cost V 4 bases and J 10 bases, with 17 bases left between them. Germline CDR1 and CDR2: SEHNR and FQNEAQ (reference sequence). The CDR3 spans 15 residues.

The chain joins TRBV7-3 to TRBJ2-2, with D perhaps TRBD2 (6 bases). Trimming cost V 5 bases and J 7 bases, with 20 bases left between them. The length of the CDR3 is 16 residues. CDR1 SGHTA and CDR2 FQGTGA come from the germline V gene. DNA for the CDR3: TGTGCCAGCAGCCCAAGGACCGGGGGAGGCGGCGGGGAGCTGTTTTTT. It yields the protein CASSPRTGGGGGELFF.

A single count supports this clone. The chain links TRBV5-5 to TRBJ2-2; D gene ambiguous. Germline V gene sequence: CDR1 SGHKS, CDR2 YYEKEE (reference sequence). The CDR3 length is 13 residues. V was clipped by 2 bases and J by 5 bases, with 7 bases between them. The CDR3 reads CASSLLLTGELFF. The CDR3 nucleotides read TGTGCCAGCAGCTTACTTTTAACCGGGGAGCTGTTTTTT.

J is TRBJ2-5 and V is TRBV18, with 8 bases aligning to TRBD2. This CDR3 comprises 13 residues. V was clipped by 4 bases and J by 4 bases; unmatched bases: 2. Germline CDR1 and CDR2: KGHSH and LQKENI. The CDR3 loop reads CASSLRGVETQYF. For the CDR3, the DNA is TGTGCCAGCTCACTGCGGGGGGTAGAGACCCAGTACTTC.

J is TRBJ1-4 and V is TRBV19; 8 nucleotides match TRBD1. This CDR3 is built from 18 residues. From germline, CDR1 is LNHDA and CDR2 SQIVND (reference sequence). V lost 4 bases and J lost 6; bases outside the gene matches: 16. This CDR3 reads CASSNPQGALHSYEKLFF. In nucleotides, the CDR3 is TGTGCCAGTAGTAATCCTCAGGGGGCTTTACATTCGTATGAAAAACTGTTTTTT.

The V gene is TRBV14, the J gene TRBJ1-2, with TRBD1 matching 7 bases. CDR1 and CDR2 from the germline V gene are SGHDN and FVKESK. V lost 4 bases to trimming and J lost 0 bases; unmatched junction nucleotides: 8. CDR3 length: 16 amino acids. The CDR3 protein is CASSPQGGLTNYGYTF. Written as DNA, the CDR3 is TGTGCCAGCAGCCCTCAGGGGGGGTTAACTAACTATGGCTACACCTTC.

The chain joins TRBV30 to TRBJ2-7; a possible D gene is TRBD1 (6 bases). CDR3 length: 12 amino acids. Germline V CDR1 and CDR2: GTSNPN, SVGIG (reference sequence). Trimming removed 3 bases at V and 3 bases at J, with 9 bases between. CDR3 residues: CAWRGQFYEQYF. CDR3 DNA sequence: TGTGCCTGGAGAGGACAGTTCTACGAGCAGTACTTC.

The gene calls are TRBV7-3 and TRBJ2-1, with 10 bases lining up with TRBD2. The germline CDR1 and CDR2 sequences are SGHTA and FQGTGA. The CDR3 totals 15 residues. Germline trimming cut 5 bases from V and 4 bases from J; bases unmatched to any gene: 5. CDR3 in DNA: TGTGCCAGCAGCCTGCTAGCGGGGGAGTACAATGAGCAGTTCTTC. Translation: CASSLLAGEYNEQFF.

The chain carries TRBV5-4 and TRBJ2-6; D gene ambiguous. CDR3 length equals 16 residues. Trimming pared 0 bases from V and 0 bases from J, leaving 7 bases between. Germline values: CDR1 SGHNT, CDR2 YYREEE (reference sequence). CDR3 residues: CASSLESDSGANVLTF. CDR3 bases: TGTGCCAGCAGCTTGGAGTCAGACTCTGGGGCCAACGTCCTGACTTTC.

This clone occurred once. The chain uses TRBV7-2 and TRBJ2-2; D call uncertain. Germline lookup yields CDR1 SGHTA and CDR2 FQGNSA. The CDR3 sequence is 16 residues long. V dropped 3 bases and J dropped 1 base, with 12 bases sitting between them. The CDR3: CASSLLVGRNTGELFF. CDR3 DNA sequence: TGTGCCAGCAGCTTGTTGGTTGGGCGGAACACCGGGGAGCTGTTTTTT.